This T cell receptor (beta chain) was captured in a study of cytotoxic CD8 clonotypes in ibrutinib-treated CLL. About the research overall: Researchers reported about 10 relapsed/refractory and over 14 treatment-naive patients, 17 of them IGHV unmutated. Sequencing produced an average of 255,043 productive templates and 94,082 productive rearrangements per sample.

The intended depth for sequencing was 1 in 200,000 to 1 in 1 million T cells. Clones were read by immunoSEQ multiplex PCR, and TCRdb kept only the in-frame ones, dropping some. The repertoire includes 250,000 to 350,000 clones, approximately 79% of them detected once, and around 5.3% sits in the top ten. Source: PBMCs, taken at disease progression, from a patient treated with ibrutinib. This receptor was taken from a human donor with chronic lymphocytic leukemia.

The CDR3, as DNA: TGCGCCAGCAGCTTGGTGACAGGCCCAAGGGGCACAGATACGCAGTATTTT. As protein: CASSLVTGPRGTDTQYF. The chain employs TRBV5-1 and TRBJ2-3; tentative D call: TRBD1 (6 bases). Germline CDR1 is SGHRS and CDR2 is YFSETQ. V gave up 0 bases and J gave up 1 base, with 15 bases separating them. The CDR3 is made up of 17 amino acids.